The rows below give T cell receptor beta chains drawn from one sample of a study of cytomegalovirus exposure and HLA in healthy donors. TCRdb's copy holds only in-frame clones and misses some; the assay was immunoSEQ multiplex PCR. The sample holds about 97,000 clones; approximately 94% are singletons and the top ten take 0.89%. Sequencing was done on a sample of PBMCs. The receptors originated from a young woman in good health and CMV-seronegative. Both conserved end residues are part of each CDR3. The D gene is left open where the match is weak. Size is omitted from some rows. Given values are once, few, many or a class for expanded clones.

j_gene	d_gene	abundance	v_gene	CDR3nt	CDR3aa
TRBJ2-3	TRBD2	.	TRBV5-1	TGCGCCAGCAGCGCTAGCGGGGGCGACACAGATACGCAGTATTTT	CASSASGGDTDTQYF
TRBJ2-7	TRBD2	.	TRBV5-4	TGTGCCAGCAGCTTGACTAGCGGGAGTAGTTACGAGCAGTACTTC	CASSLTSGSSYEQYF
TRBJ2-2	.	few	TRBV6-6	TGTGCCAGCAGTTACTCGGGGCAGCAACCCGGGGAGCTGTTTTTT	CASSYSGQQPGELFF
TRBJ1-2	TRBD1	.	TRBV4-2	TGTGCCAGCAGCCAAGAGGGACAGAGGTATGGCTACACCTTC	CASSQEGQRYGYTF
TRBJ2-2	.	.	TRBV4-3	TGCGCCAGCAGCCAAGGTCTAGCTTGGGGCGGGGAGCTGTTTTTT	CASSQGLAWGGELFF
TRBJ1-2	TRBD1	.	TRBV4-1	TGCGCCAGCAACTCAGGGGGCCAGGATGGCTACACCTTC	CASNSGGQDGYTF
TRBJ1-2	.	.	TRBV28	TGTGCCAGCAGTTGGGGGTTCGGGACTCCCGCTAACTATGGCTACACCTTC	CASSWGFGTPANYGYTF
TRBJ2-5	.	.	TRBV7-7	TGTGCTAGCAGCCCTCTAGCGGAGACCCAGTACTTC	CASSPLAETQYF
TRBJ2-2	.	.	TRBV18	TGTGCCAGCTCAGCAGAACCCGGGGAGCTGTTTTTT	CASSAEPGELFF
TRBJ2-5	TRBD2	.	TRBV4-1	TGCGCCAGCAGCCAAGAGAGGACCCTCGGGGGGTCGGTCCAGTACTTC	CASSQERTLGGSVQYF
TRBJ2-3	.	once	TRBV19	TGTGCCAGTAGTGTCCTTGGGACTTTTGGCACAGATACGCAGTATTTT	CASSVLGTFGTDTQYF
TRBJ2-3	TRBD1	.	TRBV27	TGTGCCAGCAGTTTACTGAGACAGGGGGGCACAGATACGCAGTATTTT	CASSLLRQGGTDTQYF
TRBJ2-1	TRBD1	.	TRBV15	TGTGCCACCAGCAGAGATGGTGGGACAGGGGGCGTTGAGCAGTTCTTC	CATSRDGGTGGVEQFF
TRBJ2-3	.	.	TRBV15	TGTGCCACCAGCCTTAACGGGGTCACAGATACGCAGTATTTT	CATSLNGVTDTQYF
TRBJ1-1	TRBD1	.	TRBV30	TGTGCCTGGAGCAGGGGGAGACTCACTGAAGCTTTCTTT	CAWSRGRLTEAFF
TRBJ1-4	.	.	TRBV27	TGTGCCAGCAGTTCCGCCGGGTTCGGGAGGGCTAATGAAAAACTGTTTTTT	CASSSAGFGRANEKLFF
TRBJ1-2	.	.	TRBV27	TGTGCCAGCAGTTTATACGGCTATGGCTACACCTTC	CASSLYGYGYTF
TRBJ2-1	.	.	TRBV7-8	TGTGCCAGCAGCCTAGACAACAATGAGCAGTTCTTC	CASSLDNNEQFF
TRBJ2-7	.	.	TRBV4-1	TGCGCCAGCAGCCAAGAGTCAGGTTGGTACGAGCAGTACTTC	CASSQESGWYEQYF
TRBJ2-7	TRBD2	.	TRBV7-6	TGTGCCAGCAGCTGGGGACTAGCGGGAGAATTTAATTACGAGCAGTACTTC	CASSWGLAGEFNYEQYF
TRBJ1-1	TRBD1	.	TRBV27	TGTGCCAGCAGTTTATGGGCAGGGGGCGTCACTGAAGCTTTCTTT	CASSLWAGGVTEAFF
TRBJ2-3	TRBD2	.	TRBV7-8	TGTGCCAGCAGCAGAACGACTAGCGGGGGGACAGATACGCAGTATTTT	CASSRTTSGGTDTQYF
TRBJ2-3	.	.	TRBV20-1	TGCAGTGCCCCGTCCTTAAATACGCAGTATTTT	CSAPSLNTQYF
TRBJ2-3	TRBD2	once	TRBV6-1	TGTGCCAGCACCCCCGGGACTAGCGGGCGGTATACGCAGTATTTT	CASTPGTSGRYTQYF
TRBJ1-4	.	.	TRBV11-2	TGTGCCAGCAGCTTAGTCAGGGGTGGTGAAAAACTGTTTTTT	CASSLVRGGEKLFF
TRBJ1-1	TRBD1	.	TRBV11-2	TGTGCCAGCAGCCTACCCAGACAGGGTAAGACTGAAGCTTTCTTT	CASSLPRQGKTEAFF
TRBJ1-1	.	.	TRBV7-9	TGTGCCCAGGGAAAAAGCACTGAAGCTTTCTTT	CAQGKSTEAFF
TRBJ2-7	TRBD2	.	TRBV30	TGTGCCTGGAGTGTGGGCGGGGGAGCAACCTACGAGCAGTACTTC	CAWSVGGGATYEQYF
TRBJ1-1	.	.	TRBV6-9	TGTGCCAGCAGTTATAGTGGAGGGAGGGACACTGAAGCTTTCTTT	CASSYSGGRDTEAFF
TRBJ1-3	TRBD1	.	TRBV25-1	TGTGCCAGCAGTGAGTCCGGGACAGGGGGAAACACCATATATTTT	CASSESGTGGNTIYF
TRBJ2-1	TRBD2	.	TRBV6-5	TGTGCCAGCAGTTTTGGGACTACATACAATGAGCAGTTCTTC	CASSFGTTYNEQFF
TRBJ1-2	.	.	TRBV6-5	TGTGCCAGCAGTCCCGTACGGAGATCTAACTATGGCTACACCTTC	CASSPVRRSNYGYTF
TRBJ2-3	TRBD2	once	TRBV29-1	TGCAGCGTCCAGAGGACTAGCGGGAGTGATACGCAGTATTTT	CSVQRTSGSDTQYF
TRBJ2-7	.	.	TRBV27	TGTGCCAGCAGTTTGCGTCCATCCTACGAGCAGTACTTC	CASSLRPSYEQYF
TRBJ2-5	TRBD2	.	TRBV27	TGTGCCAGCAGCCTAGCGGGGGGCCAAGAGACCCAGTACTTC	CASSLAGGQETQYF
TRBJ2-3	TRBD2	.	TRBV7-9	TGTGCCAGCAGCTCCGGGACTAGCGGCACCACTACGCAGTATTTT	CASSSGTSGTTTQYF
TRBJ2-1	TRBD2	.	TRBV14	TGTGCCAGCAGCCTCTCTAGCGGTTACAATGAGCAGTTCTTC	CASSLSSGYNEQFF
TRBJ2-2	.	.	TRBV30	TGTGCCTGGACAAACACCGGGGAGCTGTTTTTT	CAWTNTGELFF
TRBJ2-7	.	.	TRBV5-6	TGTGCCAGCAGCCCCACGGGGGTCTACGAGCAGTACTTC	CASSPTGVYEQYF
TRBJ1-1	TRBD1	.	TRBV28	TGTGCCAGCAGTCTCTCCGGGACAGGCAACACTGAAGCTTTCTTT	CASSLSGTGNTEAFF
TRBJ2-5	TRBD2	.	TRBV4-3	TGCGCCAGCAGCCAAGGAACCTGGCGGGGGGGCGGAGAGACCCAGTACTTC	CASSQGTWRGGGETQYF
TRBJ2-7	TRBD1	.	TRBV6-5	TGTGCCAGCAGTACTTGGACAGGGACAACCTACGAGCAGTACTTC	CASSTWTGTTYEQYF
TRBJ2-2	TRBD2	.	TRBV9	TGTGCCAGCAGCGTAGCCGGCGGGAGGACCTTCCGTAACACCGGGGAGCTGTTTTTT	CASSVAGGRTFRNTGELFF
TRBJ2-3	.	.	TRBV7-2	TGTGCCAGCAGCTTATTAGTGGATACGCAGTATTTT	CASSLLVDTQYF
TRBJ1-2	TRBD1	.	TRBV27	TGTGCCAGCGGAGAACCGGGACAGGGAAACTATGGCTACACCTTC	CASGEPGQGNYGYTF
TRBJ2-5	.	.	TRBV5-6	TGTGCCAGCAGCTCCGGAGAGACCCAGTACTTC	CASSSGETQYF
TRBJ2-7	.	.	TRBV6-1	TGTGCCAGCAGTAAGGAAGCAGGGCTGCCCCACGAGCAGTACTTC	CASSKEAGLPHEQYF
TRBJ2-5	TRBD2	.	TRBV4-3	TGCGCCAGCAGCCAAGTTTCAGCGGGAGGGGAGACCCAGTACTTC	CASSQVSAGGETQYF
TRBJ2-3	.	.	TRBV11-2	TGTGCCAGCTCTCTGAGCAGGGGTGGCACAGATACGCAGTATTTT	CASSLSRGGTDTQYF
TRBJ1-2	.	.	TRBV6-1	TGTGCCAGCAGTGAGGGCCGCCCCAGCTCTGGCTACACCTTC	CASSEGRPSSGYTF
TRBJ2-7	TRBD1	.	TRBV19	TGTGCCAGTAGTGGGACAGGGGGCTCCTACGAGCAGTACTTC	CASSGTGGSYEQYF
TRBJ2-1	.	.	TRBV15	TGTGCCACCAGCAGGTATCCTAATGAGCAGTTCTTC	CATSRYPNEQFF
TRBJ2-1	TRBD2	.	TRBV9	TGTGCCAGCAGCGGCGGGAGGCCCAATGAGCAGTTCTTC	CASSGGRPNEQFF
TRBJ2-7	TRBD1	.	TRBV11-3	TGTGCCAGCAGCCTCCGGGACAGGGAAACCTACGAGCAGTACTTC	CASSLRDRETYEQYF
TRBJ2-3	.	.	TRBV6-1	TGTGCCAGCAGTGTTTTCAGGGGAGTCACAGATACGCAGTATTTT	CASSVFRGVTDTQYF
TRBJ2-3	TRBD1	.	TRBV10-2	TGCGCCAGCAGTGGCCGACAGGGTGGCACAGATACGCAGTATTTT	CASSGRQGGTDTQYF
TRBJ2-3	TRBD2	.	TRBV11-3	TGTGCCAGCAGATTGGGTAGCGGGGGTAATACGCAGTATTTT	CASRLGSGGNTQYF